One and the same sample provided the 25 T cell receptor beta chains below, sequenced in a study of resident and recirculating memory T cells in vitiligo. Here immunoSEQ multiplex PCR was the method, and the copy in TCRdb shows in-frame clones only, minus some. This repertoire shows tens of thousands of clones, more than 85% found once; its top ten account for 4.9%. Sequenced sample: blood. The receptors derive from a male donor with vitiligo.

This clone was picked up many times. This chain links TRBV7-8 with TRBJ2-5; D is perhaps TRBD1 (5 bases). The CDR3 runs to 12 residues. Deletions cut 7 bases from V and 5 bases from J, with 11 bases between. Germline lookup yields CDR1 SGHVS and CDR2 FQNEAQ. For the CDR3, the DNA is TGTGCCAGCACCCCAGGGCTGGAGACCCAGTACTTC. Amino acid sequence: CASTPGLETQYF.

The chain combines TRBV6-6 with TRBJ2-7, with no clear D. CDR1 and CDR2 (germline): MNHNY, SVGAGI (reference sequence). Deletions cut 4 bases from V and 6 bases from J, with 7 bases between. This CDR3 has 11 amino acids. The CDR3 loop reads CASSSRAEQYF. The CDR3 DNA sequence: TGTGCCAGCAGTTCACGAGCCGAGCAGTACTTC.

The genes are TRBV4-3 and TRBJ2-3, with D possibly TRBD1 on 5 matching bases. From germline, CDR1 is LGHNA and CDR2 YSLEER. The CDR3 covers 15 residues. V lost 2 bases and J lost 6, with 15 bases in between. CDR3 protein: CASSQMSGKGDTQYF. CDR3 nucleotide sequence: TGCGCCAGCAGCCAAATGTCAGGGAAGGGGGATACGCAGTATTTT.

CDR3 region: CASRLPGGTEAFF. CDR3 nucleotide sequence: TGTGCCAGCAGGCTCCCAGGGGGCACTGAAGCTTTCTTT. The chain is built from TRBV2 and TRBJ1-1; 7 positions match TRBD1. The germline CDR1 and CDR2 sequences are SNHLY and FYNNEI. The CDR3 consists of 13 residues. V lost 6 bases to trimming and J lost 4 bases; unmatched junction nucleotides: 5.

The chain is built from TRBV6-5 and TRBJ2-3; D is unresolved. There are 15 residues in the CDR3. Germline CDR1 is MNHEY and CDR2 is SVGAGI. Trimming took 4 bases from V and 0 from J, leaving 11 bases between them. The CDR3 sequence: CASSSTDASTDTQYF. CDR3 sequence (DNA): TGTGCCAGCAGTTCGACTGATGCTAGCACAGATACGCAGTATTTT.

The chain is built from TRBV19 and TRBJ2-3; 8 bases match TRBD2. Unmatched junction bases numbered 12, after V lost 5 bases and J lost 2 bases. Per germline, CDR1 LNHDA and CDR2 SQIVND (reference sequence). CDR3 length: 17 residues. The CDR3 is CASSQTSAGALTDTQYF. Here the CDR3 DNA reads TGTGCCAGTAGTCAAACCTCAGCGGGGGCCCTCACAGATACGCAGTATTTT.

The rearrangement joins TRBV4-3 to TRBJ1-2; no clear D. V shed 4 bases and J shed 3 bases, with 9 bases lying between them. The CDR3 runs 13 residues. Germline lookup yields CDR1 LGHNA and CDR2 YSLEER. The CDR3 coding sequence is TGCGCCAGCAGCCTCGGGTCCGACTATGGCTACACCTTC. It codes for CASSLGSDYGYTF.

CDR3 nucleotides: TGTGCCAGTAGTACACAGGGGGTCTATGGCTACACCTTC. Protein product: CASSTQGVYGYTF. The chain employs TRBV19 and TRBJ1-2; 8 bases are shared with TRBD1. J was trimmed by 4 bases and V by 4 bases; bases with no gene match: 2. The length of the CDR3 is 13 residues. Germline CDR1 and CDR2: LNHDA and SQIVND (reference sequence).

This clone was found many times. V and J are TRBV6-4 and TRBJ2-3, with 11 bases identical to TRBD2. Trimming at V came to 0 bases and at J to 4 bases, leaving 0 bases not matched to a gene. CDR3 length: 15 residues. Looked up from germline, CDR1 is MRHNA and CDR2 is SNTAGT. The CDR3 sequence is CASSDSSGGADTQYF. Written as DNA, the CDR3 is TGTGCCAGCAGTGACTCTAGCGGGGGGGCAGATACGCAGTATTTT.

The genes are TRBV7-2 and TRBJ1-4; D is ambiguous. CDR1 SGHTA and CDR2 FQGNSA come from the germline V gene. The CDR3 is 15 residues long. The V end lost 3 bases, the J end lost 5 bases, and 13 bases lay between the germline ends. The chain's CDR3 is CASSLVGPSNEKLFF. CDR3 bases: TGTGCCAGCAGCTTGGTGGGCCCCTCCAATGAAAAACTGTTTTTT.

J is TRBJ2-2 and V is TRBV5-4; possibly TRBD2 for D (5 bases). Germline V gene sequence: CDR1 SGHNT, CDR2 YYREEE (reference sequence). V was clipped by 4 bases and J by 6 bases, with 19 bases between them. This CDR3 spans 16 amino acids. The CDR3: CASSPRASTLSGELFF. The CDR3 bases are TGTGCCAGCAGCCCGAGGGCCAGCACATTGTCCGGGGAGCTGTTTTTT.

This clone was seen a single time. The chain couples TRBV7-2 to TRBJ1-2, with a tentative D call TRBD1 (6 bases). There are 13 residues in the CDR3. Germline CDR1 reads SGHTA; CDR2 reads FQGNSA. The V end lost 5 bases, the J end lost 6 bases, and 13 bases lay between the germline ends. The chain's CDR3 is CASSPTGLDGYTF. CDR3 bases: TGTGCCAGCAGCCCCACAGGGTTAGATGGCTACACCTTC.

The chain carries TRBV6-5 and TRBJ1-1, with D perhaps matching TRBD1 (6 bases). Between the trimmed V and J ends, which lost 6 bases and 0 bases, there was a span of 11 bases. Germline V gene lookup returns CDR1 MNHEY and CDR2 SVGAGI. The CDR3 loop spans 14 amino acids. The CDR3 DNA reads as TGTGCCAGCAGGGACAGCTCCATGAACACTGAAGCTTTCTTT. It codes for CASRDSSMNTEAFF.

The chain is built from TRBV30 and TRBJ2-5, with D perhaps TRBD2 (5 bases). Germline V gene sequence: CDR1 GTSNPN, CDR2 SVGIG (reference sequence). Trimming pared 6 bases from V and 4 bases from J, leaving 12 bases between. The CDR3 is 12 residues long. The CDR3 region has the DNA TGTGCCTGCACAAGGACTGGAGAGACCCAGTACTTC. This encodes CACTRTGETQYF.

This sequence joins TRBV6-6 and TRBJ1-1; D is ambiguous. The CDR3 sequence is 15 residues long. CDR1 and CDR2 (germline): MNHNY, SVGAGI (reference sequence). Trimming took off 6 bases at V and 5 bases at J, with 19 bases between the two ends. The CDR3, as DNA: TGTGCCAGCAGCCCCCGCCGGGGTGGATGGACTGAAGCTTTCTTT. Translated: CASSPRRGGWTEAFF.

For the CDR3, the DNA is TGCGCCAGCAGGTCGACGGGGACAGAACTGTTTTTT. It is translated as CASRSTGTELFF. V is TRBV4-3 and J is TRBJ1-4, with TRBD1 matching over 7 bases. V shed 6 bases and J 12 bases; nucleotides not matched to a gene: 7. The germline V gene has CDR1 LGHNA and CDR2 YSLEER. The CDR3 runs 12 residues.

This chain joins TRBV27 and TRBJ1-2; no reliable D call. CDR1 is MNHEY and CDR2 is SMNVEV in the germline V gene (reference sequence). This CDR3 region has 15 residues. Deletions cut 9 bases from V and 4 bases from J, with 21 bases between. The CDR3 bases are TGTGCCAGTACCTTCTCCTTATCGACAAGCTATGGCTACACCTTC. This translates into CASTFSLSTSYGYTF.

The chain links TRBV21-1 to TRBJ1-4; TRBD1 reflects the table's D call only, with no check against the DNA. TRBV21-1 is recorded as a pseudogene. The CDR3 covers 14 residues. CDR3 in DNA: TGTGCCAGCATCCCCAGGGCCTGCATTGAAAAACTGTTTTTT. Translating gives CASIPRACIEKLFF.

This clone was picked up one time. J is TRBJ2-7 and V is TRBV9; 8 nucleotides align to TRBD1. Per the germline V gene, CDR1 is SGDLS and CDR2 is YYNGEE. The V segment lost 4 bases and the J segment 3 bases; nucleotides outside the gene matches: 6. The length of the CDR3 is 14 residues. CDR3 sequence reads: CASSSRDRLYEQYF. In nucleotides, the CDR3 is TGTGCCAGCAGCTCCCGGGACAGGCTCTACGAGCAGTACTTC.

This clone was counted once. The chain carries TRBV5-1 and TRBJ1-1; D not resolved. CDR3 length equals 10 residues. Germline V CDR1 and CDR2: SGHRS, YFSETQ. V was cut by 3 bases and J by 5 bases, with 2 bases left in between. The chain's CDR3 is CASSSTEAFF. The CDR3 nucleotides read TGCGCCAGCAGCTCTACTGAAGCTTTCTTT.

This rearrangement joins TRBV6-6 to TRBJ2-2; 7 nucleotides agree with TRBD1. Germline values: CDR1 MNHNY, CDR2 SVGAGI (reference sequence). CDR3 length: 16 residues. V lost 0 bases to trimming and J lost 5 bases; unmatched junction nucleotides: 6. The CDR3 DNA follows: TGTGCCAGCAGTTACTCGAACAGGGGAGTAACCGGGGAGCTGTTTTTT. As protein: CASSYSNRGVTGELFF.

The rearrangement uses TRBV5-1 and TRBJ1-5; 9 bases match TRBD1. Germline CDR1 SGHRS, CDR2 YFSETQ. The CDR3 loop spans 15 amino acids. Trimming took 4 bases from V and 5 from J; bases not matched to a gene: 7. In DNA, the CDR3 is TGCGCCAGCAGCGCCACCGGGACAGGGTATCAGCCCCAGCATTTT. Translation gives CASSATGTGYQPQHF.

CDR3 amino acids: CATKPGGGRFGTNYGYTF. In nucleotides, the CDR3 is TGTGCCACCAAACCCGGCGGGGGGCGCTTCGGAACTAACTATGGCTACACCTTC. J is TRBJ1-2 and V is TRBV19; tentatively, D is TRBD1 (6 bases). Germline values: CDR1 LNHDA, CDR2 SQIVND (reference sequence). The CDR3 covers 18 residues. Between the trimmed V and J ends, which lost 10 bases and 0 bases, there was a span of 27 bases.

The rearrangement uses TRBV15 and TRBJ2-7; a weak D match, TRBD2 (5 bases). The CDR3 consists of 17 residues. CDR1 is LNHNV, CDR2 YYDKDF, per germline (reference sequence). V lost 0 bases, J lost 0 bases, and 15 bases lay in between. CDR3 residues: CATSREGMNEGSYEQYF. CDR3 coding DNA: TGTGCCACCAGCAGAGAGGGGATGAATGAGGGCTCCTACGAGCAGTACTTC.

V is TRBV7-9 and J is TRBJ1-2, with D perhaps matching TRBD1 (5 bases). There are 13 residues in the CDR3. Germline V lookup: CDR1 SEHNR, CDR2 FQNEAQ (reference sequence). Between the trimmed V and J ends, which lost 5 bases and 2 bases, there was a span of 9 bases. Here the CDR3 DNA reads TGTGCCAGCAGCCCGCAGGGAAACTATGGCTACACCTTC. It yields the protein CASSPQGNYGYTF. Full variable domain (missing parts from reference TRBV7-9 and TRBJ1-2): DTGVSQNPRHKITKRGQNVTFRCDPISEHNRLYWYRQTLGQGPEFLTYFQNEAQLEKSRLLSDRFSAERPKGSFSTLEIQRTEQGDSAMYLCASSPQGNYGYTFGSGTRLTVV.